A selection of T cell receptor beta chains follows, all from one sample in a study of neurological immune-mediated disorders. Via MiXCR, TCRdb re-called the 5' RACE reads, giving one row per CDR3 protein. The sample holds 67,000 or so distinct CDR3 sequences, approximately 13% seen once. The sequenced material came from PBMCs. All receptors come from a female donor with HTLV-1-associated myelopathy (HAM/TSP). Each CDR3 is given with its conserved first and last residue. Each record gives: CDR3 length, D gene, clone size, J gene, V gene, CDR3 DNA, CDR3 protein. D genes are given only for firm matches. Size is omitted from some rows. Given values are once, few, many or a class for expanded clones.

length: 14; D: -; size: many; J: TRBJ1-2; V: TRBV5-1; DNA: TGCGCCAGCAACATGACCGGGATTAACTATGGCTACACCTTC; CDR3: CASNMTGINYGYTF
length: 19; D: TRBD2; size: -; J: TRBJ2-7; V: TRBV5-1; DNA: TGCGCCAGCAGCTTGGCCCCTCTAGCGGGGGGGATGGGGTCCTACGAGCAGTACTTC; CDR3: CASSLAPLAGGMGSYEQYF
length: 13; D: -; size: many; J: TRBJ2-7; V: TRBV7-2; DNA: TGTGCCAGCAGCTTAGGGGTCTCCCGCGAGCAGTACTTC; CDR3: CASSLGVSREQYF
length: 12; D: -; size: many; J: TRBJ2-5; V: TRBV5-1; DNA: TGCGCCAGCAGAAGTGATCTGAAGACCCAGTACTTC; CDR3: CASRSDLKTQYF
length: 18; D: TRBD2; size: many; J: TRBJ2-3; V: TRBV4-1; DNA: TGCGCCAGCAGCCAAGATCTAGCGGGGGTACCTAGCACAGATACGCAGTATTTT; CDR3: CASSQDLAGVPSTDTQYF
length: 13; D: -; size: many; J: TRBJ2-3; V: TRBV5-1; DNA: TGCGCCAGCAGCTTTCTGGGCCCAGATACGCAGTATTTT; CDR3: CASSFLGPDTQYF
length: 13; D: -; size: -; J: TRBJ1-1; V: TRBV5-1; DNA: TGCGCCAGCAGCCCAATAGGGGGCACTGAAGCTTTCTTT; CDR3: CASSPIGGTEAFF
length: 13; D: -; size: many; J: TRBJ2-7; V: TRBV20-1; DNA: TGCAGTGCCAAAACCCAGCAGGGCCTGGAGCAGTACTTC; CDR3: CSAKTQQGLEQYF
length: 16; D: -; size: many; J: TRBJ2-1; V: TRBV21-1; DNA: TGTGCCAGCAGCGTTTTAACAGGGGTCCACGTCAATGAGCAGTTCTTC; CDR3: CASSVLTGVHVNEQFF
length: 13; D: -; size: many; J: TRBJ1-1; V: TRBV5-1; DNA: TGCGCCAGCAGCTTGAACAGGGCCACTGAAGCTTTCTTT; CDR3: CASSLNRATEAFF
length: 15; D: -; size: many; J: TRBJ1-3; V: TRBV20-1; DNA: TGCAGTGCTAGAGTTTGGCAGGGTGCAGGAAACACCATATATTTT; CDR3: CSARVWQGAGNTIYF
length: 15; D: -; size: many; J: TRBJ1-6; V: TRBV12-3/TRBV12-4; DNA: TGTGCCAGCAGTTTAAGGGGAAGGGGCCATTCACCCCTCCACTTT; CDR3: CASSLRGRGHSPLHF
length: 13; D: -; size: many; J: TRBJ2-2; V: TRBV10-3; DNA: TGTGCCATCGTTGGCGCGGGAACCGGGGAGCTGTTTTTT; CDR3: CAIVGAGTGELFF
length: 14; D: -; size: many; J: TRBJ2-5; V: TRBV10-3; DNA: TGTGCCATCAGTTACGGACGCGGACAAGAGACCCAGTACTTC; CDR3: CAISYGRGQETQYF
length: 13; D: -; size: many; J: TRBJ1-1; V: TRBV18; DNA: TGTGCCAGCTCACCAGGGAGGGGTACTGAAGCTTTCTTT; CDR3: CASSPGRGTEAFF
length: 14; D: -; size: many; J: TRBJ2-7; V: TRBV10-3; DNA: TGTGCCATCAGCCGGAGTAGGGGTTTCTACGAGCAGTACTTC; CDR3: CAISRSRGFYEQYF
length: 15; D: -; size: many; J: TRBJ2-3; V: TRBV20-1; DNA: TGCAGTGGTTACTTAGATGGGACGGGGACCTTGGCGCAGTATTTT; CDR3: CSGYLDGTGTLAQYF